Sequencing of this T cell receptor (beta chain) was carried out in a study of CD8 T cells in ankylosing spondylitis (dated by TCRdb to the late 2010s). Context from the whole study: The study profiled T cell receptor beta repertoires in healthy donors and ankylosing spondylitis patients to find disease-linked TCR variants. In total, the full study cohort was made up of over a hundred healthy donors and 20 to 25 ankylosing spondylitis patients. Peripheral blood samples were taken, and synovial fluid was additionally collected from ankylosing spondylitis patients. General findings and caveats noted by the study authors: The disease-linked clones had a CD8+ phenotype and were found at relatively low frequencies in peripheral blood. Significant enrichment of the disease-linked clones was reported in matched synovial fluid samples from ankylosing spondylitis patients. A TCR beta motif of eight highly homologous amino acid variants appeared characteristic of blood from ankylosing spondylitis patients. Some of the motif variants had been reported before in the synovial fluid and blood of reactive arthritis patients, a finding that suggests common disease-initiation mechanisms.

For sequencing, an Illumina HiSeq 2500 was employed. TCR beta libraries were prepared by quantitative 5'-RACE with molecular barcodes. On the authors' methods: A new computational method based on a probabilistic model of VDJ rearrangement was used to identify disease-linked TCR variants. TCRdb reran the public reads through fastp at Q25 and MiXCR, keeping productive beta chains. Every distinct CDR3 protein forms one entry, paired with its most common genes and DNA. The authors' filters were not applied to this entry. This sample lists about 440,000 distinct CDR3 sequences; under 20% were detected once. Approximately 1% of the sample is taken by the ten largest. To note about this clonotype: Which antigen it targets is not known. Sequence at one end of the junction differs from germline and may be a read error.

Measured from the cysteine to the phenylalanine, the CDR3 is 16 residues long. The sequence is cut down to CDR3 DNA, 48 bases in frame from base 1. The germline V gene encodes CDR1 DFQATT and CDR2 SNEGSKA (reference sequence). Sequencing was carried out using blood, either unsorted or a sorted T cell fraction (not recorded which). The receptor's source is a male donor with ankylosing spondylitis. The rearrangement combines TRBV20-1 with TRBJ2-1, with TRBD2 identical over 8 junction bases. CDR3 loop: CCASGGGLAGYNEQFF. The DNA sequence is as follows: TGCTGTGCTAGCGGAGGAGGGCTAGCGGGTTACAATGAGCAGTTCTTC.